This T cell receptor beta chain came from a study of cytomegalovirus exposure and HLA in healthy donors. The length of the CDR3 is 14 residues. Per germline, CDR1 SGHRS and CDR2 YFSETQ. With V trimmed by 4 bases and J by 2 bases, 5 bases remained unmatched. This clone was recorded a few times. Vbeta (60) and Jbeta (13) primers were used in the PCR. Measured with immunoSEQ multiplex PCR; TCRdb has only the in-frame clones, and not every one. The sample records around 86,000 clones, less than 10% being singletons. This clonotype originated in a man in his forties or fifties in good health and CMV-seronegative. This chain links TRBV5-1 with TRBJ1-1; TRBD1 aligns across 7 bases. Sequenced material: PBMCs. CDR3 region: CASSAGQLNTEAFF. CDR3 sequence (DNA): TGCGCCAGCAGCGCGGGACAGCTTAACACTGAAGCTTTCTTT.